This T cell receptor beta chain was observed in a study of graft-versus-host responses after intestinal transplantation (dated by TCRdb to the early 2020s). For context, the study as a whole: Multivisceral, liver-intestinal, or isolated intestinal transplants were received by the recipients. All recipients received anti-thymocyte globulin induction followed by maintenance tacrolimus and steroids for three to four years. Bulk TCR-beta CDR3 sequencing was used to track graft-versus-host and host-versus-graft alloreactive T cell clones in the graft, circulation and bone marrow after intestinal transplantation. To identify alloreactive clones, pre-transplant mixed lymphocyte reaction products were sequenced and compared with unstimulated pre-transplant donor and recipient T cells. The cohort enrolled some 24 intestinal transplant recipients, one of whom was a retransplant, and a few patients without pretransplant specimens were excluded. A peak of at least 4% donor T cells among recipient peripheral blood mononuclear cells was the definition used for donor T cell macrochimerism. Rather than being sequenced by the commercial service, samples from a few later patients were sequenced in-house on an Illumina MiSeq and processed with MiXCR. Overall study outcomes, separate from this receptor: GvH clones were found in recipient bone marrow, and some of the GvH clones appeared earlier in ileal mucosa or blood, which is consistent with an intestinal mucosal origin. Early after transplant, peak levels of circulating GvH clones were found to be associated with declines in HvG clones. Conclusions were limited by the relatively low number and heterogeneity of intestinal transplant patients. Patients with donor T cell macrochimerism had high GvH to HvG T cell clonal ratios in their allografts.

The time point label here, explained by the study, means: cells obtained before transplantation from donor or recipient. CD3+CD4+ and CD3+CD8+ populations were FACS-sorted from unstimulated pre-transplant donor and recipient cells taken from spleen or lymph nodes. Library prep was done by the immunoSEQ multiplex PCR assay. In most patients, genomic DNA was isolated using the Qiagen DNeasy Blood and Tissue Kit and sent frozen to Adaptive Biotechnologies for TCR sequencing. High-throughput TCR-beta CDR3 sequencing of genomic DNA from most patients was performed by Adaptive Biotechnologies. In the authors' own workflow: Adaptive's ImmunoSEQ software was the source of the TCR sequencing data for 18 patients, while a few other patients were processed with MiXCR and VDJtools. CD4 versus CD8 sorting errors were corrected by removing sequences found in both subsets at a frequency ratio below 5:1. CDR3 nucleotide sequences shared between donor and recipient were removed because the origin of such sequences could not be assigned. To count as alloreactive, a clone needed at least 2-fold expansion over unstimulated cells and a minimum CFSE-low frequency of 0.002% (template counts) or 0.001% (read counts). Clones were considered mappable if detected in sequenced pre-transplant spleen, lymph node, or MLR CFSE-low populations of the donor or recipient. Cumulative frequency of alloreactive clones was calculated as a percentage of all sequences weighted by copy number. Imported from immuneACCESS, the table was reduced by TCRdb to in-frame sequences with V and J called. These copies leave out some clones; in studies compared against another copy, an unresolved V gene accounts for under half, and the cause of the remainder is not known. V and J calls plus clone size are reproduced from that table; the DNA served to infer D and trimming. Present in this sample are approximately 79,000 clones, 82% of which were seen just once. 0.65% to 0.95% of the sample is in the top ten clones.

The CDR3 runs 15 amino acids, cysteine and phenylalanine included. The retained sequence is limited to the CDR3, 45 bases, with the frame set at the first base. Compared with germline, V lacks 0 bases and J lacks 7 bases; bases without a gene match: 7. CDR1 SGHRS and CDR2 YFSETQ were looked up in the germline V gene. This clone was seen once. No cognate antigen has been identified for it. Per-base quality was not reported, and no clone a single base away is much larger than it. The sample in question was unstimulated CD4+ T cells sorted from spleen or lymph node cells, obtained before intestinal transplant. The sequence came from a human donor who received an intestinal transplant. The receptor chain draws on TRBV5-1 and TRBJ2-1, with 7 bases matching TRBD1. The CDR3 in this case is CASSLEGGLLNEQFF. The DNA is TGCGCCAGCAGCTTGGAAGGGGGCCTACTAAATGAGCAGTTCTTC. Supplemented by the reference TRBV5-1 and TRBJ2-1 proteins around the CDR3, the complete variable domain is KAGVTQTPRYLIKTRGQQVTLSCSPISGHRSVSWYQQTPGQGLQFLFEYFSETQRNKGNFPGRFSGRQFSNSRSEMNVSTLELGDSALYLCASSLEGGLLNEQFFGPGTRLTVL.